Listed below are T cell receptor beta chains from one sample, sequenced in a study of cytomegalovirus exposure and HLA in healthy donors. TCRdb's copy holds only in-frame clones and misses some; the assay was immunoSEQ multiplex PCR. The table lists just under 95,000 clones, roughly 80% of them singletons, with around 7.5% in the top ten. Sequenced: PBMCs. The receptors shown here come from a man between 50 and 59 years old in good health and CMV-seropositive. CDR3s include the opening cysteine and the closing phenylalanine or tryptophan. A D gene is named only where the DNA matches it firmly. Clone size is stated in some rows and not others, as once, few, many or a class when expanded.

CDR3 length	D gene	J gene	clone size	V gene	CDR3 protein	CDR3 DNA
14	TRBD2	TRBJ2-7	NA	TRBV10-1	CAPIVQRGASEQYF	TGCGCCCCAATTGTGCAGCGGGGGGCATCCGAGCAGTACTTC
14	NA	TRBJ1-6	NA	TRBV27	CASSLSAYNSPLHF	TGTGCCAGCAGTTTATCAGCGTATAATTCACCCCTCCACTTT
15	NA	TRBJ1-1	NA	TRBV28	CASSLSFRGNTEAFF	TGTGCCAGCAGTTTATCTTTCAGGGGTAACACTGAAGCTTTCTTT
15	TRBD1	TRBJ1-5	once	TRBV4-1	CASSQADRENQPQHF	TGCGCCAGCAGCCAAGCGGACAGGGAGAATCAGCCCCAGCATTTT
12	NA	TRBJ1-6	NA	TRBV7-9	CASSLSGSPLHF	TGTGCCAGCAGCTTGTCAGGGTCACCCCTCCACTTT
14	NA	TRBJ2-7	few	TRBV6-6	CASSYSARVDEQYF	TGTGCCAGCAGTTACTCCGCGAGGGTCGACGAGCAGTACTTC
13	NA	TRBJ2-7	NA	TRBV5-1	CASSGGTVYEQYF	TGCGCCAGCAGCGGGGGGACGGTCTACGAGCAGTACTTC
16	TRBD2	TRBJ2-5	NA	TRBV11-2	CASSPPTSGVVQTQYF	TGTGCCAGCAGCCCCCCGACTAGCGGGGTCGTTCAGACCCAGTACTTC
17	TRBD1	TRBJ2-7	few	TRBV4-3	CASSQTTRDRGDYEQYF	TGCGCCAGCAGCCAGACTACACGGGACAGAGGCGACTACGAGCAGTACTTC
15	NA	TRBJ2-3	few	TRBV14	CASSLLGGALDTQYF	TGTGCCAGCAGCCTCCTAGGAGGGGCCTTGGATACGCAGTATTTT
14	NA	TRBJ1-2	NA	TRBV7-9	CASSSTGRAYGYTF	TGTGCCAGCAGCTCGACCGGGAGAGCCTATGGCTACACCTTC
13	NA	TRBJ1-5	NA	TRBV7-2	CASSVNLLGPQHF	TGTGCCAGCAGCGTGAACTTGCTAGGGCCCCAGCATTTT
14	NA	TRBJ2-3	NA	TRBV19	CASSITLNTDTQYF	TGTGCCAGTAGTATTACTTTAAACACAGATACGCAGTATTTT
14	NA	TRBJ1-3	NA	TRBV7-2	CASSLDPPGNTIYF	TGTGCCAGCAGCTTAGATCCCCCGGGAAACACCATATATTTT
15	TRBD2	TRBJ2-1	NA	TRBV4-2	CASSQDGAGRDEQFF	TGTGCCAGCAGCCAAGATGGGGCAGGGAGGGATGAGCAGTTCTTC
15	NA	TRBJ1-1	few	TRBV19	CASNDLKGRGTEAFF	TGTGCCAGCAACGACCTTAAGGGTAGGGGGACTGAAGCTTTCTTT
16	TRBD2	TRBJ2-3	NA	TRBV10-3	CAISKRTGGGEDTQYF	TGTGCCATCAGTAAACGGACGGGGGGTGGGGAAGATACGCAGTATTTT
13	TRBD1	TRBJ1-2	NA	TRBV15	CATSIRQGGDYTF	TGTGCCACCAGCATCCGACAGGGGGGAGACTACACCTTC
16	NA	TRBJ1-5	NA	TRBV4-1	CASSQAWATEGQPQNF	TGCGCCAGCAGCCAAGCTTGGGCCACCGAGGGTCAGCCCCAGAATTTT
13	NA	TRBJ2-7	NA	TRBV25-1	CASSPTGSYEQYF	TGTGCCAGCAGTCCGACAGGTTCCTACGAGCAGTACTTC